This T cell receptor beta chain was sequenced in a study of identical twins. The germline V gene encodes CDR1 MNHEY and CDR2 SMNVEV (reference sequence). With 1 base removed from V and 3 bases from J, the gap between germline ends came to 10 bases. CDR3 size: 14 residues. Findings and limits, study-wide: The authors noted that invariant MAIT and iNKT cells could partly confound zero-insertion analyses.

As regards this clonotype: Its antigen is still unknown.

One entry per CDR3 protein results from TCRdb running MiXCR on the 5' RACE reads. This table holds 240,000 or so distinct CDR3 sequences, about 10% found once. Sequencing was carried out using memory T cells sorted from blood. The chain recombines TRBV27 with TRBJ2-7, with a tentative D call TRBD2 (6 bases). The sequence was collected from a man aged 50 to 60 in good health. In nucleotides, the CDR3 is TGTGCCAGCAGTTTATTAGGGACTGTCTACGAGCAGTACTTC. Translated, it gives CASSLLGTVYEQYF.